The entry below gives a single T cell receptor (beta chain) sequence along with its context. This record comes from a study of CD8 T cells in Susac syndrome. V was shortened by 2 bases and J by 0 bases, with 2 bases between the two germline ends. The CDR3 is 13 residues long. CDR1 LGHDT and CDR2 YNNKEL come from the germline V gene (reference sequence). With random hexamers, reverse transcription was performed on roughly 0.5 to 1 ug of RNA. Via MiXCR, TCRdb re-called the immunoSEQ multiplex PCR reads, giving one row per CDR3 protein. The table includes roughly 130,000 distinct CDR3 sequences, nearly 95% detected once. The study sequenced TCR beta in blood CD8+ and CD4+ T cells.

V gene TRBV3-1 combines with J gene TRBJ2-1; unclear D gene. Specimen: CD4+ T cells from PBMCs. This clonotype was sampled from a human donor in good health. The CDR3 coding sequence is TGTGCCAGCAGCCAAAGCTCCTACAATGAGCAGTTCTTC. This translates into CASSQSSYNEQFF.